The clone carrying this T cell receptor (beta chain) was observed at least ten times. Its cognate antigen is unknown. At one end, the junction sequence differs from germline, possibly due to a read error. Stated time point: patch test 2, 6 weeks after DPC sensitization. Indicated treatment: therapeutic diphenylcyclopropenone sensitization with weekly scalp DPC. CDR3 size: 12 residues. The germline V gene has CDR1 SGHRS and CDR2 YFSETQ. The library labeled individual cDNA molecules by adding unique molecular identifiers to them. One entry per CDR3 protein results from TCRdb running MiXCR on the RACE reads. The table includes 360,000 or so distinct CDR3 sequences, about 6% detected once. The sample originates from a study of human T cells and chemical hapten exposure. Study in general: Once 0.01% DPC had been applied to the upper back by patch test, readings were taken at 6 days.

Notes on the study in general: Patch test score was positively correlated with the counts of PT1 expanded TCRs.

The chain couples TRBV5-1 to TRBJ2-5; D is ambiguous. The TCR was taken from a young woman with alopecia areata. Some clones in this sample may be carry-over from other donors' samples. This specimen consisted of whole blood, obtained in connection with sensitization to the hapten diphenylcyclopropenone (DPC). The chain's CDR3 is CASSSYQETQYF. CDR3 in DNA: TGTGCCAGCAGCTCGTACCAAGAGACCCAGTACTTC.